The clone carrying this TCR beta chain was seen a handful of times. This entry is derived from a study of blood T cell repertoires in COVID-19. V dropped 9 bases and J dropped 0 bases, with 9 bases sitting between them. Germline lookup yields CDR1 ENHRY and CDR2 SYGVKD. This CDR3 region has 13 residues. Using immunoSEQ multiplex PCR, the repertoire was profiled, and TCRdb retains in-frame clones only, with some absent. The table lists around 280,000 clones, 86% of them singletons. Source material: peripheral blood. The rearrangement links TRBV10-3 to TRBJ1-3, with D hard to call. The TCR sequence derives from a woman in her 30s who had recovered from COVID-19. The CDR3 loop is CAMGEVSGNTIYF. The CDR3 DNA reads as TGTGCCATGGGAGAGGTCTCTGGAAACACCATATATTTT.